The 11 T cell receptor beta chains reported below all come from one sample, sequenced in a study of blood T cell repertoires in COVID-19. Profiling relied on immunoSEQ multiplex PCR, and the TCRdb table lists in-frame clones only, not all of them. The sample has more than 85,000 clones, approximately 72% seen once; the top ten hold approximately 25%. Sequencing used peripheral blood. These receptors all stem from a man between 70 and 80 years old with acute or convalescent COVID-19.

The genes are TRBV5-4 and TRBJ2-1, with D perhaps TRBD2 (6 bases). The germline gives CDR1 SGHNT, CDR2 YYREEE (reference sequence). This CDR3 region has 14 residues. The ends were cut back, 0 bases at V and 6 bases at J, with 10 bases in the middle. The CDR3 loop reads CASSLVGLRNEQFF. CDR3 bases: TGTGCCAGCAGCTTGGTGGGACTCCGCAATGAGCAGTTCTTC. Variable domain in full (rest from reference TRBV5-4 and TRBJ2-1): ETGVTQSPTHLIKTRGQQVTLRCSSQSGHNTVSWYQQALGQGPQFIFQYYREEENGRGNFPPRFSGLQFPNYSSELNVNALELDDSALYLCASSLVGLRNEQFFGPGTRLTVL.

The gene calls are TRBV7-6 and TRBJ1-2, with D hard to call. The V end was cut by 5 bases, the J end by 8 bases, with 18 bases between. Germline V gene lookup returns CDR1 SGHVS and CDR2 FNYEAQ. The CDR3 runs to 14 residues. DNA for the CDR3: TGTGCCAGCAGCCCGACGAATCGGGAAATGGGCTACACCTTC. As protein: CASSPTNREMGYTF.

The rearrangement links TRBV11-2 to TRBJ2-3; 12 bases fit TRBD2. Germline V gene lookup returns CDR1 SGHAT and CDR2 FQNNGV. The ends lost 0 bases at V and 4 bases at J; junction bases unmatched: 2. The CDR3 is 16 amino acids. CDR3 nucleotides: TGTGCCAGCAGCTTAGAGACTAGCGGGAGTCCAGATACGCAGTATTTT. As protein: CASSLETSGSPDTQYF.

J is TRBJ1-1 and V is TRBV20-1, with D tentatively TRBD1 (6 bases). V lost 4 bases to trimming and J lost 11 bases, with 14 bases between them. Germline V gives CDR1 DFQATT, CDR2 SNEGSKA (reference sequence). CDR3 length: 11 residues. DNA of the CDR3: TGCAGTGCTATTCCAGGGGTTGGGGCTTTCTTT. Residues: CSAIPGVGAFF.

This chain links TRBV7-2 with TRBJ2-7; the D gene is possibly TRBD1 (5 bases). Germline CDR1 is SGHTA and CDR2 is FQGNSA. The CDR3 is 16 residues long. V shed 1 base and J shed 4 bases, with 17 bases lying between them. CDR3 protein: CASSLVSGLAAYEQYF. CDR3 bases: TGTGCCAGCAGCTTAGTGTCAGGGTTGGCGGCGTACGAGCAGTACTTC.

The V gene is TRBV3-1 (or the pseudogene TRBV3-2), the J gene TRBJ1-1; the match to TRBD1 covers 8 bases. Unmatched junction bases numbered 5, after V lost 4 bases and J lost 1 base. Germline V lookup: CDR1 LGHDT, CDR2 YNNKEL (reference sequence). CDR3 length: 15 amino acids. The CDR3 nucleotides are TGTGCCAGCAGCCCTCGACAGGGGAGGAACACTGAAGCTTTCTTT. Its protein is CASSPRQGRNTEAFF.

The chain joins TRBV6-5 to TRBJ2-5; no clear D gene. There are 14 residues in the CDR3. Germline V gene data show CDR1 as MNHEY and CDR2 as SVGAGI. V was pared by 6 bases and J by 4 bases, with 15 bases between. This CDR3 is CASSLIGTGETQYF. CDR3 bases: TGTGCCAGCAGCTTAATCGGTACGGGAGAGACCCAGTACTTC.

The rearrangement links TRBV6-2 or TRBV6-3 to TRBJ2-4; no definite D call. Germline V CDR1 and CDR2: MNHEY, SVGEGT. The CDR3 length is 19 residues. Between the trimmed V and J ends, which lost 6 bases and 2 bases, there was a span of 26 bases. The CDR3 bases are TGTGCCAGCAGCCCCCCCCCGCATACTGCCCTAAAGACCAAAAACATTCAGTACTTC. This codes for CASSPPPHTALKTKNIQYF.

This clone appeared a single time. The chain couples TRBV2 to TRBJ2-3, with TRBD1 identical over 7 bases. The CDR3 length is 13 residues. Germline-derived CDR1 and CDR2 are SNHLY and FYNNEI. V was pared by 3 bases and J by 4 bases, with 1 base of the junction left unmatched. CDR3 residues: CASSDQGADTQYF. CDR3 DNA sequence: TGTGCCAGCAGTGACCAGGGGGCAGATACGCAGTATTTT.

V is TRBV27 and J is TRBJ2-2; 9 positions agree with TRBD1. V lost 2 bases, J lost 6 bases, and 7 bases stayed unmatched. The CDR3 is 16 amino acids. The germline V gene encodes CDR1 MNHEY and CDR2 SMNVEV (reference sequence). The CDR3 nucleotides are TGTGCCAGCAGTTTACCCGGGACAGGGTACGCCGGGGAGCTGTTTTTT. It yields the protein CASSLPGTGYAGELFF.

The V and J genes are TRBV27 and TRBJ1-5; the D is unclear. The CDR3 length is 14 residues. With 3 bases removed from V and 1 base from J, the gap between germline ends came to 7 bases. Germline V CDR1 and CDR2: MNHEY, SMNVEV (reference sequence). The CDR3 DNA reads TGTGCCAGCAGTTTTGGTGGCAGCAATCAGCCCCAGCATTTT. This encodes CASSFGGSNQPQHF.